This T cell receptor (beta chain) was captured in a study of control samples from healthy donors and cancer patients. Sequenced by immunoSEQ multiplex PCR; TCRdb stores in-frame clones only, minus some. The repertoire includes approximately 130,000 clones, 87% of them detected once, and over 2.5% sits in the top ten. Germline CDR1 is MNHEY and CDR2 is SMNVEV (reference sequence). V gave up 5 bases and J gave up 1 base, with 14 bases separating them. The CDR3 runs 16 residues. Sequencing used blood. The gene calls are TRBV27 and TRBJ2-2; tentatively, D is TRBD1 (5 bases). The clonotype comes from a man in his fifties or sixties in good health. The CDR3 region has the DNA TGTGCCAGCAGTACGACAGAGAGGTTGAACACCGGGGAGCTGTTTTTT. As protein: CASSTTERLNTGELFF.